Listed below are T cell receptor beta chains from one sample, sequenced in a study of OX40 agonist ivuxolimab in advanced cancers. Generated by immunoSEQ multiplex PCR, the TCRdb table keeps only in-frame clones and is missing some. Of fewer than 90,000 clones listed, about nine tenths are singletons. The sequences come from CD4+ or CD8+ T cells sorted from blood, collected in a trial of the OX40 agonist ivuxolimab. These receptors all come from an adult with an advanced solid tumor such as melanoma, head and neck, liver or kidney cancer. Both conserved end residues are part of each CDR3. A D gene is named only where the DNA matches it firmly. Clone size appears in some rows only: once, few, many, or a class for an expanded clone.

abundance	v_gene	d_gene	len	j_gene	CDR3aa	CDR3nt
.	TRBV7-9	.	13	TRBJ1-4	CASSLGLGEKLFF	TGTGCCAGCAGCTTAGGCCTGGGAGAAAAACTGTTTTTT
.	TRBV27	TRBD2	15	TRBJ2-7	CASSLSSGSSYEQYF	TGTGCCAGCAGTCTCTCTAGCGGGAGTTCCTACGAGCAGTACTTC
.	TRBV5-1	.	21	TRBJ2-7	CASSFFSPLRSESPRGTEQYF	TGCGCCAGCAGCTTTTTTTCGCCCCTCCGTAGCGAATCACCCCGGGGGACGGAGCAGTACTTC
.	TRBV5-1	TRBD2	16	TRBJ2-7	CASSFSSGSPVGEQYF	TGCGCCAGCAGCTTTTCTAGCGGGAGCCCCGTGGGGGAGCAGTACTTC
.	TRBV14	.	15	TRBJ2-1	CASSGGAAWGNEQFF	TGTGCCAGTTCCGGCGGGGCTGCGTGGGGCAATGAGCAGTTCTTC
.	TRBV7-9	.	13	TRBJ2-1	CASSSPRYNEQFF	TGTGCCAGCAGCTCACCCCGCTACAATGAGCAGTTCTTC
.	TRBV7-9	.	14	TRBJ2-2	CASSLDLATGELFF	TGTGCCAGCAGCTTAGACTTGGCCACCGGGGAGCTGTTTTTT
.	TRBV6-5	TRBD1	13	TRBJ1-4	CASSQGAFGKLFF	TGTGCCAGCAGTCAGGGGGCGTTTGGAAAACTGTTTTTT
.	TRBV20-1	.	11	TRBJ2-3	CSALGGNTQYF	TGCAGTGCCCTCGGCGGGAATACGCAGTATTTT
.	TRBV28	TRBD1	16	TRBJ1-5	CASIPNKGGRNQPQHF	TGTGCCAGCATCCCGAATAAAGGGGGCCGGAATCAGCCCCAGCATTTT
.	TRBV12-5	.	14	TRBJ2-3	CASGLTRQTDTQYF	TGTGCTAGTGGTTTGACCCGGCAGACAGATACGCAGTATTTT
few	TRBV5-4	.	13	TRBJ1-1	CASSRGGTTEAFF	TGTGCCAGCAGTCGCGGTGGGACCACTGAAGCTTTCTTT
.	TRBV7-2	.	13	TRBJ2-5	CASSLVGRETQYF	TGTGCCAGCAGCTTAGTTGGGAGGGAGACCCAGTACTTC
.	TRBV7-7	.	15	TRBJ2-2	CASSLGGVNTGELFF	TGTGCCAGCAGCTTAGGAGGGGTTAACACCGGGGAGCTGTTTTTT
.	TRBV5-8	.	14	TRBJ2-3	CASSKEPSTDTQYF	TGTGCCAGCAGCAAAGAACCTAGCACAGATACGCAGTATTTT
.	TRBV29-1	.	13	TRBJ2-3	CSANSGGTDTQYF	TGCAGCGCAAATAGCGGAGGCACAGATACGCAGTATTTT
.	TRBV11-3	.	15	TRBJ2-7	CASSLIGSGAYEQYF	TGTGCCAGCAGCTTAATTGGAAGCGGAGCCTACGAGCAGTACTTC
.	TRBV6-6	TRBD2	15	TRBJ2-3	CASSFPGTSVDTQYF	TGTGCCAGCAGTTTCCCAGGGACTAGCGTCGATACGCAGTATTTT
few	TRBV6-5	.	11	TRBJ2-7	CASSQGSEQYF	TGTGCCAGCAGTCAGGGATCCGAGCAGTACTTC
.	TRBV10-2	.	15	TRBJ2-1	CASSDQAYPYNEQFF	TGCGCCAGCAGTGACCAGGCTTATCCCTACAATGAGCAGTTCTTC
once	TRBV7-9	TRBD1	14	TRBJ1-4	CASSLGTGGEKLFF	TGTGCCAGCAGCTTAGGAACAGGGGGTGAAAAACTGTTTTTT
.	TRBV4-1	.	15	TRBJ1-4	CASSQDLGENEKLFF	TGCGCCAGCAGCCAAGATCTAGGGGAGAATGAAAAACTGTTTTTT
.	TRBV7-2	TRBD2	16	TRBJ2-7	CASSLGATTSGTEQYF	TGTGCCAGCAGCTTAGGCGCCACGACTAGCGGCACCGAGCAGTACTTC
.	TRBV19	.	11	TRBJ2-5	CASTWGETQYF	TGTGCCAGTACTTGGGGGGAGACCCAGTACTTC
.	TRBV7-6	TRBD2	16	TRBJ2-5	CASSLGTSTVQETQYF	TGTGCCAGCAGCTTAGGGACTAGTACCGTCCAAGAGACCCAGTACTTC
.	TRBV10-3	TRBD1	16	TRBJ2-3	CAIRSYGQGWSDTQYF	TGTGCCATCAGAAGTTATGGACAGGGTTGGTCAGATACGCAGTATTTT
.	TRBV4-3	TRBD2	16	TRBJ2-7	CASSQDRLAGPYEQYF	TGCGCCAGCAGCCAAGATAGACTAGCGGGTCCCTACGAGCAGTACTTC
.	TRBV19	TRBD1	17	TRBJ1-3	CASSRLRHDRAGNTIYF	TGTGCCAGTAGTAGACTCAGACACGACAGGGCTGGAAACACCATATATTTT
.	TRBV28	.	12	TRBJ1-5	CASSMVNQPQHF	TGTGCCAGCAGCATGGTAAATCAGCCCCAGCATTTT
.	TRBV10-3	.	13	TRBJ1-1	CAISVGRSTEAFF	TGTGCCATCAGTGTTGGGAGGTCGACTGAAGCTTTCTTT
.	TRBV28	.	15	TRBJ2-7	CASVQVLNTPYEQYF	TGTGCCAGCGTACAGGTTCTTAACACACCCTACGAGCAGTACTTC
few	TRBV28	TRBD2	14	TRBJ2-7	CATKAGTSGYEQYF	TGTGCCACCAAAGCCGGGACTAGCGGATACGAGCAGTACTTC
.	TRBV27	.	14	TRBJ1-2	CASSLRGAPNGYTF	TGTGCCAGCAGTTTAAGAGGGGCCCCCAATGGCTACACCTTC
.	TRBV10-3	TRBD1	17	TRBJ1-1	CAISARALGGPNTEAFF	TGTGCCATCAGTGCCCGGGCTCTAGGGGGCCCGAACACTGAAGCTTTCTTT
.	TRBV13	.	11	TRBJ2-7	CASSRGAEQYF	TGTGCCAGCAGCCGAGGGGCCGAGCAGTACTTC
.	TRBV28	TRBD1	14	TRBJ2-2	CASSLTGGTGELFF	TGTGCCAGCAGTTTAACAGGGGGCACCGGGGAGCTGTTTTTT
.	TRBV5-1	.	15	TRBJ2-5	CASSLRGTNQETQYF	TGCGCCAGCAGCTTGCGGGGGACGAACCAAGAGACCCAGTACTTC
few	TRBV19	TRBD2	15	TRBJ2-2	CASRSGTSFTGELFF	TGTGCCAGTAGGAGTGGGACTAGCTTTACCGGGGAGCTGTTTTTT
.	TRBV7-2	.	12	TRBJ2-1	CASSTRGPEQFF	TGTGCCAGCAGCACTCGGGGGCCCGAGCAGTTCTTC
.	TRBV5-6	TRBD1	16	TRBJ1-2	CASSLGFQGGGYGYTF	TGTGCCAGCAGCTTGGGGTTTCAAGGGGGCGGTTATGGCTACACCTTC
.	TRBV28	TRBD1	19	TRBJ1-3	CASSTRDSPASNSGNTIYF	TGTGCCAGCAGCACAAGGGACAGTCCCGCCTCCAACTCTGGAAACACCATATATTTT
.	TRBV7-2	TRBD2	15	TRBJ2-5	CASSFGGGGQETQYF	TGTGCCAGCAGCTTCGGCGGGGGAGGTCAAGAGACCCAGTACTTC
.	TRBV7-9	.	16	TRBJ1-2	CASSSTGGGGGYGYTF	TGTGCCAGCAGCTCCACCGGTGGGGGGGGAGGCTATGGCTACACCTTC
.	TRBV6-1	.	12	TRBJ2-1	CASSEVRLGRFF	TGTGCCAGCAGTGAAGTGAGACTAGGTCGGTTCTTC
once	TRBV6-1	TRBD1	14	TRBJ1-1	CASKEDRQNTEAFF	TGTGCCAGCAAGGAGGACAGGCAGAACACTGAAGCTTTCTTT
.	TRBV7-2	.	14	TRBJ2-1	CAIQGSGPYNEQFF	TGTGCCATCCAAGGGAGTGGTCCCTACAATGAGCAGTTCTTC
.	TRBV6-1	TRBD2	16	TRBJ2-1	CASSERTSGRAGEQFF	TGTGCCAGCAGTGAGCGGACTAGCGGGAGGGCTGGGGAGCAGTTCTTC
.	TRBV7-8	TRBD1	14	TRBJ1-1	CASSFDRGITEAFF	TGTGCCAGCAGCTTTGACAGGGGCATCACTGAAGCTTTCTTT
once	TRBV6-1	.	15	TRBJ2-1	CASSTLALNTNEQFF	TGTGCCAGCAGTACCCTGGCGTTAAATACCAATGAGCAGTTCTTC
.	TRBV5-1	.	18	TRBJ2-7	CASSYQPTGPRVPYEQYF	TGCGCCAGCAGCTACCAACCGACCGGACCACGCGTCCCCTACGAGCAGTACTTC